Below are 28 T cell receptor beta chains sequenced from a single sample in a study of blood T cells in healthy people across ages. Primers used in a second PCR of roughly 6 to 12 cycles were a sample-barcoded 5' primer and a J-beta primer mix. MiXCR was run by TCRdb on the 5' RACE reads, yielding one entry per CDR3 protein. The sample shows hundreds of thousands of distinct CDR3 sequences, roughly 26% of them seen only once. The sample taken for sequencing was blood. The origin of the receptors is a woman older than 75 in good health.

This clonotype occurred once. The chain uses TRBV24-1 and TRBJ2-1; D call uncertain. CDR1 and CDR2 (germline): KGHDR, SFDVKD. The CDR3 has 16 amino acids. Trimming removed 5 bases from V and 0 bases from J, with 13 bases in between. The CDR3 DNA reads as TGTGCCACCAGTGCCCCCCCCGCCGCCTCCTACAATGAGCAGTTCTTC. Amino acids: CATSAPPAASYNEQFF.

Of note for this clonotype: A read error may explain this, as a much larger clone is one base away. The rearrangement uses TRBV7-9 and TRBJ2-7; tentative D call: TRBD1 (6 bases). The CDR3 runs to 14 residues. Trimming stripped 4 bases from V and 6 bases from J, with 16 bases between. Per the germline V gene, CDR1 is SEHNR and CDR2 is FQNEAQ (reference sequence). As DNA, the CDR3 is TGTGCCAGCAGCTGCGACCTACAGGGCGGCGAGCAGTACTTC. It specifies CASSCDLQGGEQYF.

This clonotype was detected only a few times. At one end the junction does not follow the germline gene, possibly because of a read error. V gene TRBV7-2 combines with J gene TRBJ2-3; 9 nucleotides match TRBD1. Germline V gene data show CDR1 as SGHTA and CDR2 as FQGNSA. The CDR3 runs to 15 residues. CDR3 residues: CANSRRDRGTDTQYF. Written as DNA, the CDR3 is TGTGCCAACAGCCGCCGGGACAGGGGCACAGATACGCAGTATTTT.

This clonotype occurred many times. The genes are TRBV24-1 and TRBJ2-3; 9 nucleotides agree with TRBD2. Germline values: CDR1 KGHDR, CDR2 SFDVKD. V trimming: 3 bases; J trimming: 2 bases; junction bases outside the gene matches: 5. The CDR3 sequence is 16 residues long. The CDR3 DNA reads TGTGCCACCAGTGATAGACTAGCGGCCACCACAGATACGCAGTATTTT. It codes for CATSDRLAATTDTQYF.

This clonotype was seen only once. V and J are TRBV7-2 and TRBJ2-3, with D maybe TRBD2 (6 bases). CDR3 size: 17 residues. Germline V lookup: CDR1 SGHTA, CDR2 FQGNSA. V dropped 1 base and J dropped 0 bases, with 14 bases sitting between them. The CDR3 nucleotides are TGTGCCAGCAGCTTAGGTTCGGTGGGACTTAGCACAGATACGCAGTATTTT. Translated: CASSLGSVGLSTDTQYF.

The chain recombines TRBV11-2 with TRBJ2-3; a possible D gene is TRBD1 (5 bases). The germline V gene encodes CDR1 SGHAT and CDR2 FQNNGV. The V end lost 2 bases, the J end lost 5 bases, and 11 bases lay between the germline ends. The CDR3 spans 14 residues. CDR3 DNA sequence: TGTGCCAGCAGCTTACCCAGGGCGGTAGATACGCAGTATTTT. Translated: CASSLPRAVDTQYF.

There are many counts of this clonotype. The chain combines TRBV20-1 with TRBJ2-1; 8 nucleotides align to TRBD2. Germline CDR1 reads DFQATT; CDR2 reads SNEGSKA (reference sequence). The J segment lost 0 bases and the V segment lost 6 bases, leaving 4 bases of the junction unmatched. The CDR3 runs 14 residues. CDR3 coding DNA: TGCAGTGCCCAGAGCGGGAGCTCCTACAATGAGCAGTTCTTC. It codes for CSAQSGSSYNEQFF.

This clonotype was observed many times. The CDR3 here is CSASPIQGETQYF. In DNA form, the CDR3 reads TGCAGTGCTAGTCCCATTCAGGGGGAGACCCAGTACTTC. The chain recombines TRBV20-1 with TRBJ2-5, with a possible D match to TRBD1 (6 bases). Trimming shortened V by 3 bases and J by 5 bases, and 13 bases separated the two germline ends. Germline V lookup: CDR1 DFQATT, CDR2 SNEGSKA (reference sequence). CDR3 length: 13 amino acids.

The V and J genes are TRBV18 and TRBJ1-5; 10 bases fit TRBD1. V gave up 6 bases and J gave up 5 bases; unmatched junction bases: 4. Germline CDR1 KGHSH, CDR2 LQKENI. The CDR3 is 14 amino acids. The CDR3 reads CASSRGTGDQPQHF. Here the CDR3 DNA reads TGTGCCAGCTCTCGCGGGACAGGGGATCAGCCCCAGCATTTT. Combining the CDR3 with reference TRBV18 and TRBJ1-5 gives the whole variable domain NAGVMQNPRHLVRRRGQEARLRCSPMKGHSHVYWYRQLPEEGLKFMVYLQKENIIDESGMPKERFSAEFPKEGPSILRIQQVVRGDSAAYFCASSRGTGDQPQHFGDGTRLSIL.

This clonotype was detected many times. This chain uses TRBV7-2 with TRBJ1-5; 10 nucleotides line up with TRBD1. The germline V gene encodes CDR1 SGHTA and CDR2 FQGNSA. The CDR3 consists of 15 residues. V was clipped by 5 bases and J by 6 bases; unmatched bases: 7. The CDR3 spells CASSLDRGRGQPQHF. CDR3 bases: TGTGCCAGCAGCCTCGACAGGGGGCGCGGTCAGCCCCAGCATTTT.

V usage is TRBV2 and J usage is TRBJ2-1; 10 bases agree with TRBD2. The CDR3 is made up of 13 amino acids. With V trimmed by 7 bases and J by 12 bases, 9 bases remained unmatched. Germline lookup yields CDR1 SNHLY and CDR2 FYNNEI. The CDR3 sequence is CASMRTSGSWQFF. CDR3 bases: TGTGCCAGCATGAGGACTAGCGGCAGCTGGCAGTTCTTC.

V and J are TRBV4-2 and TRBJ1-1, with a tentative D call TRBD1 (6 bases). Trimming removed 2 bases at V and 0 bases at J, with 13 bases between. Germline lookup yields CDR1 LGHNA and CDR2 YNFKEQ. The CDR3 totals 16 residues. This chain's CDR3 is CASSQYTGRLNTEAFF. The CDR3 nucleotides are TGTGCCAGCAGCCAATACACAGGGAGGCTGAACACTGAAGCTTTCTTT.

In this sample, this clonotype turned up many times. The V gene is TRBV7-2, the J gene TRBJ2-7, with a possible D match to TRBD2 (7 bases). CDR3 length: 13 amino acids. Germline V gene sequence: CDR1 SGHTA, CDR2 FQGNSA. V lost 8 bases, J lost 2 bases, and 13 bases lay in between. The CDR3 is CASGGAGAYEQYF. The CDR3 DNA follows: TGTGCCAGCGGGGGGGCAGGGGCCTACGAGCAGTACTTC.

The gene calls are TRBV24-1 and TRBJ2-1, with D maybe TRBD2 (5 bases). Trimming took off 7 bases at V and 0 bases at J, with 12 bases between the two ends. This CDR3 is 15 amino acids long. From germline, CDR1 is KGHDR and CDR2 SFDVKD. The CDR3 here is CATRSGVPSYNEQFF. For the CDR3, the DNA is TGTGCCACCAGGTCCGGGGTCCCCTCCTACAATGAGCAGTTCTTC.

V gene TRBV12-3 or TRBV12-4 combines with J gene TRBJ2-2; D unresolved. CDR3 size: 13 residues. V dropped 7 bases and J dropped 1 base, with 7 bases sitting between them. The CDR3 nucleotides are TGTGCCAGCATATCAGTGAACACCGGGGAGCTGTTTTTT. It yields the protein CASISVNTGELFF.

This clonotype appeared once. The rearrangement joins TRBV7-2 to TRBJ1-1; 7 bases agree with TRBD1. The CDR3 length is 14 residues. Per germline, CDR1 SGHTA and CDR2 FQGNSA. The trim removed 6 bases at V and 4 bases at J, leaving 8 bases unmatched. The CDR3 nucleotides are TGTGCCAGCAGATATCGACAGGGAGGCACTGAAGCTTTCTTT. It translates to CASRYRQGGTEAFF.

CDR3 DNA: TGTGCCAGCAGTTACGGGGGCCTACAGAGCTTCTTAACCCCCGGGGAGCTGTTTTTT. Protein: CASSYGGLQSFLTPGELFF. The chain is built from TRBV12-3 or TRBV12-4 and TRBJ2-2; perhaps D is TRBD1 or TRBD2 (6 bases each). CDR3 length equals 19 residues. V was clipped by 4 bases and J by 6 bases, with 27 bases between them.

This clonotype was observed at least ten times. This chain uses TRBV25-1 with TRBJ2-3; D perhaps matches TRBD1 (6 bases). This CDR3 contains 14 residues. Trimming stripped 5 bases from V and 5 bases from J, with 14 bases between. The germline gives CDR1 MGHDK, CDR2 SYGVNS. The CDR3 loop reads CASSNQGNVDTQYF. The DNA of the CDR3 is TGTGCCAGCAGTAATCAGGGGAATGTAGATACGCAGTATTTT.

In its sample, this clonotype was seen many times. The rearrangement links TRBV7-2 to TRBJ2-3, with D perhaps matching TRBD1 or TRBD2 (5 bases each). V was trimmed by 2 bases and J by 5 bases, leaving 11 bases between them. Germline V gene data show CDR1 as SGHTA and CDR2 as FQGNSA. The CDR3 runs to 14 residues. Here the CDR3 reads CASSLPGAEDTQYF. The CDR3 DNA sequence: TGTGCCAGCAGCTTACCCGGGGCGGAAGATACGCAGTATTTT.

This chain links TRBV6-5 with TRBJ2-1; a weak D match, TRBD1 (5 bases). The assigned J gene may be wrong: the sequence end matches TRBJ2-7 better. The CDR3 loop spans 16 amino acids. The V gene's germline CDR1 is MNHEY and CDR2 SVGAGI. The CDR3 protein is CASSRAAQGSYNEQYF. The CDR3 bases are TGTGCCAGCAGCAGGGCAGCCCAAGGGTCCTACAATGAGCAGTACTTC.

The chain is built from TRBV6-2 or TRBV6-3 and TRBJ1-5, with 8 bases matching TRBD1. The germline CDR1 and CDR2 sequences are MNHEY and SVGEGT. Losses at the gene ends were 3 bases for V and 4 bases for J; bases not matched to a gene: 8. CDR3 length: 16 amino acids. The CDR3 sequence is CASSYVCGQGNQPQHF. The DNA for the CDR3 is TGTGCCAGCAGTTATGTGTGTGGACAGGGAAATCAGCCCCAGCATTTT.

This clonotype was seen more than once but under ten times. The gene calls are TRBV7-2 and TRBJ2-7; 10 nucleotides align to TRBD2. The CDR3 totals 15 residues. The germline CDR1 and CDR2 sequences are SGHTA and FQGNSA. The ends lost 5 bases at V and 3 bases at J; junction bases unmatched: 7. CDR3 amino acids: CASSPGTSANYEQYF. The CDR3 nucleotides are TGTGCCAGCAGCCCGGGGACTAGCGCAAACTACGAGCAGTACTTC.

The chain recombines TRBV20-1 with TRBJ2-3; D not certain. The CDR3 consists of 17 residues. The germline V and J ends were trimmed by 0 bases and 5 bases, with 21 bases remaining between them. Germline V gene lookup returns CDR1 DFQATT and CDR2 SNEGSKA (reference sequence). The CDR3: CSARDAAQPEMKDTQYF. The CDR3 nucleotides are TGCAGTGCTAGAGATGCAGCGCAGCCGGAAATGAAAGATACGCAGTATTTT.

As concerns this clonotype: A much bigger clone sits one base away, suggesting this may be a read error. The chain has TRBV21-1 and TRBJ2-5. The J call may be faulty, since TRBJ2-7 better matches the DNA end. TRBV21-1 is deemed a pseudogene. This CDR3 contains 11 residues. CDR3 protein: CASSKGHEQYF. For the CDR3, the DNA is TGTGCCAGCAGCAAAGGGCACGAGCAGTACTTC.

This clonotype has a count of ten or more. This chain joins TRBV3-1 and TRBJ2-3; no clear D gene. Germline values: CDR1 LGHDT, CDR2 YNNKEL (reference sequence). V shed 0 bases and J shed 2 bases, with 6 bases lying between them. The CDR3 is 14 amino acids. CDR3 coding DNA: TGTGCCAGCAGCCAAGACAGCACCACAGATACGCAGTATTTT. This codes for CASSQDSTTDTQYF.

The table lists this clonotype with many counts. CDR3 amino acids: CASSYSRIGTDTQYF. The CDR3 DNA sequence: TGTGCCAGCAGTTACTCGAGAATAGGCACAGATACGCAGTATTTT. This chain uses TRBV6-5 with TRBJ2-3; D uncertain. Germline V gives CDR1 MNHEY, CDR2 SVGAGI. V was shortened by 0 bases and J by 1 base, with 8 bases between the two germline ends. There are 15 residues in the CDR3.

This clonotype came up many times. The genes are TRBV10-2 and TRBJ2-7; 8 positions match TRBD1. Germline CDR1 reads WSHSY; CDR2 reads SAAADI. CDR3 length equals 18 residues. V was clipped by 3 bases and J by 0 bases; unmatched bases: 13. The CDR3: CASSDNRGRQTRSYEQYF. The CDR3 DNA sequence: TGCGCCAGCAGTGATAACAGGGGGAGACAGACCCGCTCCTACGAGCAGTACTTC.

The chain employs TRBV4-1 and TRBJ2-2; TRBD1 is a possible D gene (6 bases). From germline, CDR1 is MGHRA and CDR2 YSYEKL. CDR3 length: 18 amino acids. V gave up 3 bases and J gave up 3 bases, with 20 bases separating them. The CDR3 coding sequence is TGCGCCAGCAGCCAGCCTCCGGGACACCCAAGGGACACCGGGGAGCTGTTTTTT. This codes for CASSQPPGHPRDTGELFF.